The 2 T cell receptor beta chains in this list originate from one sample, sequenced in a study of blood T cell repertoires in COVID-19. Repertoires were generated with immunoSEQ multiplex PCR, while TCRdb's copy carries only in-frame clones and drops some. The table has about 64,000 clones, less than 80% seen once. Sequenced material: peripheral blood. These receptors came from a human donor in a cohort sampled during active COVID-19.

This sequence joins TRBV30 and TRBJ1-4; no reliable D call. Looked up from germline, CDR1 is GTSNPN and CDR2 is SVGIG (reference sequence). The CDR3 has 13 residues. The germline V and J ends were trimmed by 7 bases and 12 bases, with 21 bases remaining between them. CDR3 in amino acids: CASSEVQRGELFF. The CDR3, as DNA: TGTGCCTCCTCGGAAGTTCAACGTGGAGAACTGTTTTTT.

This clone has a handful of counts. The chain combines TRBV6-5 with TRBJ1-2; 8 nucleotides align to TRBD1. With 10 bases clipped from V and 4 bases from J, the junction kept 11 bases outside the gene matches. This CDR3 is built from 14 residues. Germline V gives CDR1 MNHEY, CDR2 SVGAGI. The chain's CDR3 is CATRGDRSFYGYTF. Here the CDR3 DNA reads TGTGCCACCCGGGGGGACAGGTCCTTCTATGGCTACACCTTC.